Included here is one TCR beta chain sequence, with context. The sequencing template was cDNA reverse transcribed from extracted RNA. Clones were read by immunoSEQ multiplex PCR, and TCRdb kept only the in-frame ones, dropping some. The sample has under 250,000 clones, approximately 61% seen once; the top ten hold under 0.5%. The V gene lost 2 bases and the J gene lost 8 bases, with 12 bases spanning the gap. CDR3 length: 14 residues. Germline values: CDR1 MNHEY, CDR2 SVGAGI. The entry originates in a study of CD8+ T cells in alopecia areata. This rearrangement joins TRBV6-5 to TRBJ1-4, with a weak D call TRBD1 (6 bases). This receptor was identified in a human donor with alopecia areata. The source was CD4+ T cells sorted from blood, collected at week 0. CDR3 sequence (DNA): TGTGCCAGCAGTTACGGGCAGGGGCGGGAAAAACTGTTTTTT. The encoded protein is CASSYGQGREKLFF.